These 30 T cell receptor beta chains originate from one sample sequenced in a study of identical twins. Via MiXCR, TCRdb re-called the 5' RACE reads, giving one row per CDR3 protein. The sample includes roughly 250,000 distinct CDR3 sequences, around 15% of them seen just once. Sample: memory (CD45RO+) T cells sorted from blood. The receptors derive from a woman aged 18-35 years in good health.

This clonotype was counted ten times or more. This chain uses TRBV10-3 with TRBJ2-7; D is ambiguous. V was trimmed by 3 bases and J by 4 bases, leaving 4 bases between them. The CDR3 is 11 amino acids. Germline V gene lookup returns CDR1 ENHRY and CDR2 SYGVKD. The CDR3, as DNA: TGTGCCATCAGTGAAGGGTACGAGCAGTACTTC. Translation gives CAISEGYEQYF.

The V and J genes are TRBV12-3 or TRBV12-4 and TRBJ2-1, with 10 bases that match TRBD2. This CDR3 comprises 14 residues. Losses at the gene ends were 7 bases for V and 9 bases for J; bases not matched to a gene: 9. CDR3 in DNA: TGTGCCAGCAACAAAGGTAGCGGGGGGACTGAGCAGTTCTTC. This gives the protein CASNKGSGGTEQFF.

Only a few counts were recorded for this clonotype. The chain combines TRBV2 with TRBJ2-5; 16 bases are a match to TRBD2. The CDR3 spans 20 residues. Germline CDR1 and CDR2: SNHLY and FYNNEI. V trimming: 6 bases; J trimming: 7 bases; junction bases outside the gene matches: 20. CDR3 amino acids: CASSPEGGLAGGTFVATQYF. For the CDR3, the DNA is TGTGCCAGCAGCCCCGAGGGGGGACTAGCGGGGGGGACCTTTGTTGCGACCCAGTACTTC.

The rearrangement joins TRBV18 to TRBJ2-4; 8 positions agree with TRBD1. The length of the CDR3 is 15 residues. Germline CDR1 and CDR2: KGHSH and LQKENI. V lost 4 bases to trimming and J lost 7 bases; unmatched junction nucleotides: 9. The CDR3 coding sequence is TGTGCCAGCTCACTTACCGGGACAGGTGTGAACATTCAGTACTTC. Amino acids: CASSLTGTGVNIQYF.

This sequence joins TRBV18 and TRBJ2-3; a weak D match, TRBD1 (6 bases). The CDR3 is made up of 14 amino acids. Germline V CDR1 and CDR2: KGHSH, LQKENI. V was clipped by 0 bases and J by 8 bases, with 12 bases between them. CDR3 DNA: TGTGCCAGCTCACCACCTCAGGGGCAGGGTACGCAGTATTTT. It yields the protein CASSPPQGQGTQYF.

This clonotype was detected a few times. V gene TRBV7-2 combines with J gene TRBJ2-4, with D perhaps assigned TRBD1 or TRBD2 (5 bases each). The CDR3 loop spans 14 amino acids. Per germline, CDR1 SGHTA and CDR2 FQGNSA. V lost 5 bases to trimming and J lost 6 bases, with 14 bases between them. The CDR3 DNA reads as TGTGCCAGCAGCACCAACAAGGGACGAAACATTCAGTACTTC. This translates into CASSTNKGRNIQYF.

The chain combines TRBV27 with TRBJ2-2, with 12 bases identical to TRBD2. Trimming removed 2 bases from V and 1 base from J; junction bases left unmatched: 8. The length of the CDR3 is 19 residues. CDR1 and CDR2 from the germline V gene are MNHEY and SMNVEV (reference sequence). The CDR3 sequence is CASSLIASGRAGNTGELFF. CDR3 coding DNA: TGTGCCAGCAGTTTAATCGCTAGCGGGAGGGCCGGGAACACCGGGGAGCTGTTTTTT.

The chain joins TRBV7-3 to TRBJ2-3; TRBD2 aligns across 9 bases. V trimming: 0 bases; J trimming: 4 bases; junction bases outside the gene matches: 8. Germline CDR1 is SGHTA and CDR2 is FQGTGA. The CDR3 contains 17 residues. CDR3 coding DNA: TGTGCCAGCAGCTTAACTAGCGGGGGACCCCCTGCAGATACGCAGTATTTT. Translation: CASSLTSGGPPADTQYF.

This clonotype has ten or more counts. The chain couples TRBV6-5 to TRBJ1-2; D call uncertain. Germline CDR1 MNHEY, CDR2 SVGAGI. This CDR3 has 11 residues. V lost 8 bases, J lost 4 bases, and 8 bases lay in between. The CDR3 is CASVGLYGYTF. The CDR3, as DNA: TGTGCCAGCGTGGGCCTCTATGGCTACACCTTC.

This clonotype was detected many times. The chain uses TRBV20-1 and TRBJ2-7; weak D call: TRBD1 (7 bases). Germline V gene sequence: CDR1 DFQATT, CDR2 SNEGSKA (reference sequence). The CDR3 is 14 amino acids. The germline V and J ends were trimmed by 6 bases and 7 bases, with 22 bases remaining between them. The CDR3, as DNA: TGCAGTGCCCCTGGGGGGACAGACTCTAGGGAGCAGTACTTC. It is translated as CSAPGGTDSREQYF.

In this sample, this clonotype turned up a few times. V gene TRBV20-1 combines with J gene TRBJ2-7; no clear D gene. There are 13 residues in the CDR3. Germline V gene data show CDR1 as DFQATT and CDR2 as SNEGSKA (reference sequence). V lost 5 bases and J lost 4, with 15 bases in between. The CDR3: CSAELVASYEQYF. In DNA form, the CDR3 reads TGCAGTGCTGAGCTGGTAGCTTCTTACGAGCAGTACTTC.

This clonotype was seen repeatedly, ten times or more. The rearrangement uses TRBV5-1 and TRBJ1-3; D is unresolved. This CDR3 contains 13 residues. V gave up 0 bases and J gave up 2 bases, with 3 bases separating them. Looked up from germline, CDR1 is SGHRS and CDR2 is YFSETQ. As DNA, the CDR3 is TGCGCCAGCAGCTTGGATACTGGAAACACCATATATTTT. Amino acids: CASSLDTGNTIYF.

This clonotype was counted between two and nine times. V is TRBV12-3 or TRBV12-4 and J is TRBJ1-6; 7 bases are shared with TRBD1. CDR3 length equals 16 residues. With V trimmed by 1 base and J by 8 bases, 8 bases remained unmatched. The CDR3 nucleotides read TGTGCCAGCAGTTTAGGCCCGGGACAGTGGGATTCACCCCTCCACTTT. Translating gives CASSLGPGQWDSPLHF.

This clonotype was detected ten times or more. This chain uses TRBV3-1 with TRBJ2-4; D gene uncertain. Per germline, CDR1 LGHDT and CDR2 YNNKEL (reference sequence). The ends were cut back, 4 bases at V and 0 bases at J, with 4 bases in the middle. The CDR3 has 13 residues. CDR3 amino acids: CASSLRAKNIQYF. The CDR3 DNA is TGTGCCAGCAGCCTCAGAGCCAAAAACATTCAGTACTTC.

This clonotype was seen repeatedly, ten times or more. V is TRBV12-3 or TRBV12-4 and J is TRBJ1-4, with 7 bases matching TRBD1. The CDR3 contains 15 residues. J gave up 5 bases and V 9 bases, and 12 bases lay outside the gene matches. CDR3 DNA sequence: TGTGCCAGTAAGAACCGACAGGGACGCAATGAAAAACTGTTTTTT. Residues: CASKNRQGRNEKLFF.

This chain's CDR3 is CASSLAISSQNTGELFF. CDR3 nucleotide sequence: TGTGCCAGCAGTTTAGCAATCTCTAGTCAGAACACCGGGGAGCTGTTTTTT. J is TRBJ2-2 and V is TRBV12-3 or TRBV12-4; D ambiguous. Deletions cut 0 bases from V and 1 base from J, with 12 bases between. The CDR3 loop spans 17 amino acids.

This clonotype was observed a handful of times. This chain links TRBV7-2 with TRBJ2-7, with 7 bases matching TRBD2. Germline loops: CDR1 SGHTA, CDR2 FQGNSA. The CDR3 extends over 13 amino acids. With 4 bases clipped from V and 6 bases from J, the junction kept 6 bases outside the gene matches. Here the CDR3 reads CASSWGGTVEQYF. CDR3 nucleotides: TGTGCCAGCAGCTGGGGGGGGACTGTCGAGCAGTACTTC.

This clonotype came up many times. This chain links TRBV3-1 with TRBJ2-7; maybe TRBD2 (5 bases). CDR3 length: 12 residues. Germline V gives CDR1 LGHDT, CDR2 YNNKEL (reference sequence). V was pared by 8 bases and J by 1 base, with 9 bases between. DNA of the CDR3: TGTGCCAGCCAGAGCGGTTCCTACGAGCAGTACTTC. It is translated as CASQSGSYEQYF.

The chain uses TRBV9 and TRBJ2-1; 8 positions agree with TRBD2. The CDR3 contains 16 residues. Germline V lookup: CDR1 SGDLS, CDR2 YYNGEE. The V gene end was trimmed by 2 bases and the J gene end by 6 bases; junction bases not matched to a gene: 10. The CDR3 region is CASSVQAGRASNEQFF. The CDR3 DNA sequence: TGTGCCAGCAGCGTTCAGGCCGGGAGGGCCTCCAATGAGCAGTTCTTC.

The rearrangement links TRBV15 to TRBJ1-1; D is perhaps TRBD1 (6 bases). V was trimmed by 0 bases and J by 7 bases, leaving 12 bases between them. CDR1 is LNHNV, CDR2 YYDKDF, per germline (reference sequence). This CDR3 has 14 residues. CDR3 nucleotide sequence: TGTGCCACCAGCAGAGATTTGGGGGCGGGTGAAGCTTTCTTT. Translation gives CATSRDLGAGEAFF.

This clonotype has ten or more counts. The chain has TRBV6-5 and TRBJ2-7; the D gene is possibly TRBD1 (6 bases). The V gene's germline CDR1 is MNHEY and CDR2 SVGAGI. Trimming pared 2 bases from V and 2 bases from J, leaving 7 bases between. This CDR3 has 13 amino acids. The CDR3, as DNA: TGTGCCAGCAGTTACGGACAGACCTACGAGCAGTACTTC. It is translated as CASSYGQTYEQYF.

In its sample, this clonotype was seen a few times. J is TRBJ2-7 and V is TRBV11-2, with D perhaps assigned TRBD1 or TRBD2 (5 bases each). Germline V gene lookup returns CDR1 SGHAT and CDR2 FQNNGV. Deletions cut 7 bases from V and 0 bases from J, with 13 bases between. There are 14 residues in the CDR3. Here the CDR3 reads CASKIRDVSYEQYF. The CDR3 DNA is TGTGCCAGCAAGATCCGGGACGTCTCCTACGAGCAGTACTTC.

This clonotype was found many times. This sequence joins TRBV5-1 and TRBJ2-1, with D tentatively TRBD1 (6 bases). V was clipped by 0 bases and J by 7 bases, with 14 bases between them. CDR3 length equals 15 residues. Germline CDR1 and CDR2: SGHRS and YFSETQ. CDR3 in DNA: TGCGCCAGCAGCTTGGCCGGGCAGGGGTCGAATGAGCAGTTCTTC. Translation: CASSLAGQGSNEQFF.

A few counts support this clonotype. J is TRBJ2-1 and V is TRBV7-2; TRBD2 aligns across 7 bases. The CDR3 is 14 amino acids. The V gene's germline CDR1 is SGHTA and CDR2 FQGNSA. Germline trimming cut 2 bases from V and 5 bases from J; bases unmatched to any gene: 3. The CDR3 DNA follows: TGTGCCAGCAGCTTACGGCTAGCGGACAATGAGCAGTTCTTC. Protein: CASSLRLADNEQFF.

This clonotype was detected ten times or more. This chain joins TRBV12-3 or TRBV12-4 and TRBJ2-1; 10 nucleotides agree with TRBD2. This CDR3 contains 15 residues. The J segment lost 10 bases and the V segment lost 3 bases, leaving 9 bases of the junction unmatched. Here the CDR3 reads CASSFVTSGIGEQFF. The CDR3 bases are TGTGCCAGCAGTTTCGTAACTAGCGGGATAGGGGAGCAGTTCTTC.

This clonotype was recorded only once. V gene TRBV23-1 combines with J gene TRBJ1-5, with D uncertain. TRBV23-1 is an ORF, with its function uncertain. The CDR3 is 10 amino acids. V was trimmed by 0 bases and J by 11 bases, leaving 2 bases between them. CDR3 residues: CASSQSAQHF. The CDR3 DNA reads TGCGCCAGCAGTCAATCTGCCCAGCATTTT.

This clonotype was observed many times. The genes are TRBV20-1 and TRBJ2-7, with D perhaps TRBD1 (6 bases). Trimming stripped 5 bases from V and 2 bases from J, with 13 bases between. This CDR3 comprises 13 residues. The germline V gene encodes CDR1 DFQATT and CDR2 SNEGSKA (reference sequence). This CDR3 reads CSAPPTGAYEQYF. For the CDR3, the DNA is TGCAGTGCTCCTCCGACAGGAGCCTACGAGCAGTACTTC.

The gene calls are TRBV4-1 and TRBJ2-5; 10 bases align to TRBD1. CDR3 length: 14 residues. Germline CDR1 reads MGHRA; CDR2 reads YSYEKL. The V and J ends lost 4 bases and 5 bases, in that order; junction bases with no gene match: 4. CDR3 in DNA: TGCGCCAGCAGCCGACCGGGACAGGGGGAGACCCAGTACTTC. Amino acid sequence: CASSRPGQGETQYF.

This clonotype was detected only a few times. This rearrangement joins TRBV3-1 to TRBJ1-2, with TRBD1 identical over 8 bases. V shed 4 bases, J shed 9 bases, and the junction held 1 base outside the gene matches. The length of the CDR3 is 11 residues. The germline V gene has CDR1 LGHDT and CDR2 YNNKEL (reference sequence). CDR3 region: CASSRQGSYTF. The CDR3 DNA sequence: TGTGCCAGCAGCCGACAGGGGAGCTACACCTTC.

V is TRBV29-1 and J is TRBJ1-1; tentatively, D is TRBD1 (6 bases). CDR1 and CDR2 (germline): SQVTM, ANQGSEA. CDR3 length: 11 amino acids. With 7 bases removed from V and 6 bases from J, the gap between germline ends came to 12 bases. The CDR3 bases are TGCAGCGCAGGGGATGCCTCTGAAGCTTTCTTT. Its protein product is CSAGDASEAFF.